This is a list of T cell receptor beta chains from one sample in a study of cytomegalovirus exposure and HLA in healthy donors. This table comes from immunoSEQ multiplex PCR, and its TCRdb copy is limited to in-frame clones, with some not included. The sample gives 55,000 to 80,000 clones, about four fifths of which show up once; under 2.5% is in the top ten. Sequences were obtained from PBMCs. The source is a man aged 18 to 30 in good health and CMV-seronegative. Both conserved end residues are part of each CDR3. D genes are given only for firm matches. Clone size is given for some rows only: seen once, a few or many times, or a class if the clone is expanded.

. | TRBJ2-4 | TRBV28 | 16 | TRBD1 | CASSYYRGQTKNIQYF | TGTGCCAGCAGTTACTACAGGGGGCAGACCAAAAACATTCAGTACTTC
. | TRBJ2-7 | TRBV7-9 | 14 | . | CASSLVVSSYEQYF | TGTGCCAGCAGCTTAGTTGTCAGCTCCTACGAGCAGTACTTC
. | TRBJ2-7 | TRBV14 | 11 | . | CASSLNYEQYF | TGTGCCAGCAGTCTAAATTACGAGCAGTACTTC
. | TRBJ1-5 | TRBV19 | 14 | TRBD1 | CASRDRLSNQPQHF | TGTGCCAGTCGGGACAGGCTGAGCAATCAGCCCCAGCATTTT
. | TRBJ2-1 | TRBV7-7 | 16 | TRBD2 | CASSFGTSGSRDEQFF | TGTGCTAGCAGCTTCGGGACTAGCGGGAGTAGGGATGAGCAGTTCTTC
few | TRBJ2-7 | TRBV27 | 15 | TRBD1 | CASSPGQGRSYEQYF | TGTGCCAGCAGTCCCGGACAGGGTAGGTCCTACGAGCAGTACTTC
. | TRBJ2-7 | TRBV11-2 | 12 | . | CASSRTSLEQYF | TGTGCCAGCAGCCGGACTTCTCTCGAGCAGTACTTC
. | TRBJ1-2 | TRBV5-3 | 15 | . | CARSWGFGGGMDYTF | TGTGCCAGAAGCTGGGGGTTCGGGGGAGGGATGGACTACACCTTC
once | TRBJ2-3 | TRBV29-1 | 16 | TRBD2 | CSVISFSGGGTDTQYF | TGCAGCGTTATCTCCTTTAGCGGGGGTGGCACAGATACGCAGTATTTT
. | TRBJ1-4 | TRBV9 | 15 | TRBD1 | CASSVRDRGREKLFF | TGTGCCAGCAGCGTAAGGGACAGGGGGCGTGAAAAACTGTTTTTT
. | TRBJ2-7 | TRBV19 | 14 | TRBD1 | CASSIARDSYEQYF | TGTGCCAGTAGTATTGCAAGGGACAGTTACGAGCAGTACTTC
. | TRBJ1-2 | TRBV5-6 | 14 | TRBD1 | CASSPDRGYYGYTF | TGTGCCAGCAGCCCGGACAGGGGGTACTATGGCTACACCTTC
. | TRBJ2-7 | TRBV10-3 | 13 | . | CAISDFELTYQYF | TGTGCCATCAGTGATTTTGAACTAACCTATCAGTACTTC
. | TRBJ1-4 | TRBV7-7 | 18 | TRBD1 | CASSLDLGTGTTNEKLFF | TGTGCTAGCAGCTTAGATCTGGGGACAGGGACAACTAATGAAAAACTGTTTTTT
. | TRBJ2-7 | TRBV27 | 15 | . | CASRSDRDSSYEQYF | TGTGCCAGCAGGAGTGACCGAGACAGCTCCTACGAGCAGTACTTC
once | TRBJ2-1 | TRBV27 | 11 | . | CASRLIDEQFF | TGTGCCAGCAGGTTAATCGATGAGCAGTTCTTC
. | TRBJ2-2 | TRBV28 | 13 | . | CASREKYYGELFF | TGTGCCAGCAGAGAGAAATACTACGGGGAGCTGTTTTTT
. | TRBJ2-7 | TRBV4-3 | 15 | TRBD1 | CASSQGQGSVYEQYF | TGCGCCAGCAGCCAGGGACAGGGTTCGGTTTACGAGCAGTACTTC
. | TRBJ2-1 | TRBV19 | 16 | TRBD2 | CASSIISGLAANEQFF | TGTGCCAGTAGTATCATCTCGGGACTAGCTGCGAATGAGCAGTTCTTC
. | TRBJ2-5 | TRBV7-6 | 17 | . | CASSRRDGGQGRVSQYF | TGTGCCAGCAGCCGCCGGGACGGGGGTCAGGGACGCGTGAGCCAGTACTTC
. | TRBJ2-3 | TRBV4-2 | 22 | . | CASSRPLPSVAGARITTDTQYF | TGTGCCAGCAGCCGTCCACTCCCCAGTGTCGCGGGGGCGAGAATTACCACAGATACGCAGTATTTT
few | TRBJ1-1 | TRBV11-2 | 15 | . | CASSLGWGENTEAFF | TGTGCCAGCAGCTTAGGTTGGGGCGAGAACACTGAAGCTTTCTTT
. | TRBJ2-5 | TRBV7-6 | 14 | . | CASSSGTSQETQYF | TGTGCCAGCAGCTCAGGGACATCACAAGAGACCCAGTACTTC
. | TRBJ1-2 | TRBV27 | 14 | TRBD1 | CATGTVGLVYGYTF | TGTGCCACAGGGACAGTAGGGTTGGTCTATGGCTACACCTTC
. | TRBJ2-5 | TRBV5-4 | 16 | . | CASRSVGQGFGETQYF | TGTGCCAGCAGGTCCGTGGGGCAGGGTTTTGGAGAGACCCAGTACTTC
. | TRBJ1-1 | TRBV6-6 | 13 | . | CASSVDTNTEAFF | TGTGCCAGCAGTGTAGACACGAACACTGAAGCTTTCTTT
. | TRBJ2-7 | TRBV7-7 | 16 | TRBD1 | CASSLEPRDRAYEQYF | TGTGCTAGCAGCTTAGAGCCCCGGGACAGGGCTTACGAGCAGTACTTC
once | TRBJ1-5 | TRBV19 | 18 | TRBD1 | CASKPDPGQGYSNQPQHF | TGTGCCAGCAAACCCGACCCGGGACAGGGGTATAGCAATCAGCCCCAGCATTTT
. | TRBJ2-7 | TRBV19 | 14 | TRBD1 | CASSMRGQNYEQYF | TGTGCCAGTAGTATGAGGGGACAGAACTACGAGCAGTACTTC
. | TRBJ2-7 | TRBV14 | 16 | . | CASSQESARAAYEQYF | TGTGCCAGCAGCCAAGAATCAGCCAGGGCCGCCTACGAGCAGTACTTC
. | TRBJ2-2 | TRBV27 | 16 | TRBD1 | CASSFYRGSGTGELFF | TGTGCCAGCAGTTTCTACAGGGGTTCGGGAACCGGGGAGCTGTTTTTT
. | TRBJ2-1 | TRBV19 | 13 | . | CASSSSAYNEQFF | TGTGCCAGTAGTTCTAGCGCGTACAATGAGCAGTTCTTC
once | TRBJ1-2 | TRBV28 | 14 | . | CASSLVIGAYGYTF | TGTGCCAGCAGTTTAGTGATAGGGGCCTATGGCTACACCTTC
. | TRBJ1-1 | TRBV29-1 | 11 | . | CSVGAGTEAFF | TGCAGCGTTGGGGCGGGGACTGAAGCTTTCTTT
. | TRBJ1-1 | TRBV7-3 | 13 | . | CASSFSGDTEAFF | TGTGCCAGCAGCTTTTCAGGGGACACTGAAGCTTTCTTT
once | TRBJ1-2 | TRBV7-2 | 14 | TRBD1 | CASSRGQGMDGYTF | TGTGCCAGCAGCCGAGGACAGGGTATGGATGGCTACACCTTC
few | TRBJ2-3 | TRBV10-1 | 14 | . | CASLPGESTDTQYF | TGCGCCAGCCTTCCGGGGGAGTCGACAGATACGCAGTATTTT
. | TRBJ1-4 | TRBV2 | 12 | . | CASSAVRGKLFF | TGTGCCAGCAGTGCTGTAAGGGGAAAACTGTTTTTT
. | TRBJ1-2 | TRBV7-2 | 14 | . | CASSEGVGWGGYTF | TGTGCCAGCAGCGAAGGGGTGGGATGGGGTGGCTACACCTTC
. | TRBJ2-7 | TRBV28 | 15 | . | CASSLGRVGVYEQYF | TGTGCCAGCAGTTTAGGCAGGGTGGGCGTCTACGAGCAGTACTTC
. | TRBJ1-1 | TRBV12-5 | 14 | . | CASGLAQGNTEAFF | TGTGCTAGTGGCCTCGCCCAGGGGAACACTGAAGCTTTCTTT
. | TRBJ1-1 | TRBV18 | 15 | . | CASSPPRDLNTEAFF | TGTGCCAGCTCACCACCCCGGGACTTGAACACTGAAGCTTTCTTT
. | TRBJ1-2 | TRBV28 | 13 | . | CASTSRTRDGYTF | TGTGCCAGCACATCACGAACCAGGGATGGCTACACCTTC
. | TRBJ2-7 | TRBV2 | 13 | . | CASGPPLGYEQYF | TGTGCCAGCGGGCCTCCGTTGGGCTACGAGCAGTACTTC
. | TRBJ1-2 | TRBV25-1 | 16 | . | CASSDPLRGFGYGYTF | TGTGCCAGCAGTGATCCTCTCCGGGGATTCGGCTATGGCTACACCTTC
. | TRBJ2-3 | TRBV5-6 | 15 | . | CASSSQVERVDTQYF | TGTGCCAGCAGCTCCCAAGTGGAGCGGGTAGATACGCAGTATTTT